This T cell receptor (beta chain) stems from a study of T-cell memory formation after mild COVID-19. Study-level results: Cross-reactive memory appears to have joined, as suggested by some responding clones showing up in pre-infection memory. Still unconfirmed is whether the second-wave clones peaking on day 37 recognized SARS-CoV-2.

A note on this clonotype: What it binds is unknown.

MiXCR, applied by TCRdb to the 5' RACE reads, yields one record per CDR3 protein. The table includes 350,000 to 450,000 distinct CDR3 sequences, 20% detected once. CDR1 is MNHEY, CDR2 SVGAGI, per germline. The length of the CDR3 is 14 residues. V lost 8 bases and J 5 bases, leaving 19 bases between the germline ends. The TCR originated in an adult woman who had mild COVID-19 (a few samples of this study predate the infection). Cell type and time point are not known. The source material was PBMCs or a T cell subset sorted from them (not recorded which). V is TRBV6-5 and J is TRBJ2-7; D unclear. The CDR3 reads CASAHEGTNHEQYF. In nucleotides, the CDR3 is TGTGCCAGCGCTCACGAAGGCACCAACCACGAGCAGTACTTC.